This is a list of T cell receptor beta chains from one sample in a study of cytomegalovirus exposure and HLA in healthy donors. Assay used: immunoSEQ multiplex PCR; TCRdb lists only in-frame clones, some missing. There are tens of thousands of clones in the sample; around three quarters occur only once, and 6% to 6.5% lies in the top ten. The sample taken for sequencing was PBMCs. The receptors stem from a man aged 45 to 65 in good health and CMV-seronegative. Each CDR3 is given with its conserved first and last residue. D genes are given only for firm matches. Rows may omit the clone size; those that give it use once, few, many or a size class.

NA	TRBV5-6	few	TRBJ1-1	CASSLPPDTEAFF	TGTGCCAGCAGCTTGCCCCCAGACACTGAAGCTTTCTTT
NA	TRBV30	NA	TRBJ1-3	CAWTIGGDTGNTIYF	TGTGCCTGGACCATAGGGGGGGACACAGGAAACACCATATATTTT
NA	TRBV11-2	NA	TRBJ1-4	CASSPRQPEGKLFF	TGTGCCAGCAGCCCGCGCCAGCCGGAGGGCAAACTGTTTTTT
TRBD1	TRBV5-8	NA	TRBJ1-2	CASSFGQGGGYTF	TGTGCCAGCAGCTTTGGACAGGGTGGTGGCTACACCTTC
TRBD2	TRBV9	NA	TRBJ2-7	CASSVDPAGIYEQYF	TGTGCCAGCAGCGTAGATCCAGCGGGGATCTACGAGCAGTACTTC
NA	TRBV19	NA	TRBJ1-1	CASSASGRNTEAFF	TGTGCCAGTAGCGCTTCCGGGAGGAACACTGAAGCTTTCTTT
TRBD1	TRBV23-1	NA	TRBJ2-1	CASSQGRDRGYNEQFF	TGCGCCAGCAGTCAAGGTCGGGACAGGGGCTACAATGAGCAGTTCTTC
NA	TRBV4-1	few	TRBJ2-7	CASSTDSAAIDEQYF	TGCGCCAGCAGCACCGATAGCGCGGCGATCGACGAGCAGTACTTC
TRBD1	TRBV7-6	NA	TRBJ1-1	CASSSRTGWNTEAFF	TGTGCCAGCAGCTCACGGACAGGGTGGAACACTGAAGCTTTCTTT
NA	TRBV19	NA	TRBJ1-1	CASSTGQFTTEAFF	TGTGCCAGTAGTACCGGACAGTTTACCACTGAAGCTTTCTTT
TRBD1	TRBV6-5	NA	TRBJ1-5	CASRLTGNSNQPQHF	TGTGCCAGCAGGCTGACAGGGAATAGCAATCAGCCCCAGCATTTT
TRBD1	TRBV11-2	NA	TRBJ2-7	CASSRQSRSGGEQYF	TGTGCCAGCAGTAGACAATCCCGTTCAGGGGGCGAGCAGTACTTC
TRBD1	TRBV19	NA	TRBJ1-1	CASRWGQGENTEAFF	TGTGCCAGTAGGTGGGGACAGGGGGAGAACACTGAAGCTTTCTTT
NA	TRBV7-3	once	TRBJ1-5	CASSLCPRDGNQPQHF	TGTGCCAGCAGCCTCTGCCCGCGGGACGGAAATCAGCCCCAGCATTTT
NA	TRBV9	NA	TRBJ1-2	CASSPNLLGRGSIGYTF	TGTGCCAGCAGCCCCAATTTACTAGGACGTGGATCTATTGGCTACACCTTC
TRBD2	TRBV28	NA	TRBJ2-7	CASSVLGLETYEQYF	TGTGCCAGCAGTGTTCTGGGACTAGAGACCTACGAGCAGTACTTC
NA	TRBV30	NA	TRBJ2-7	CAWSAASSYEQYF	TGTGCCTGGAGTGCAGCTAGCTCCTACGAGCAGTACTTC
TRBD2	TRBV5-6	few	TRBJ2-1	CASSSLAGGSQVEQFF	TGTGCCAGCAGCTCCCTAGCGGGAGGCTCTCAGGTTGAGCAGTTCTTC
NA	TRBV6-6	once	TRBJ2-1	CASITGGGYNEQFF	TGTGCCAGCATCACTGGGGGCGGATACAATGAGCAGTTCTTC
NA	TRBV4-2	NA	TRBJ1-1	CASSRVTGNTEAFF	TGTGCCAGCAGCCGAGTGACAGGGAACACTGAAGCTTTCTTT
TRBD1	TRBV7-6	NA	TRBJ2-1	CASSSGPGTVNEQFF	TGTGCCAGCAGCTCTGGCCCCGGGACAGTAAATGAGCAGTTCTTC
NA	TRBV19	NA	TRBJ2-3	CASRERLSTDTQYF	TGTGCCAGTAGGGAGCGGCTTAGCACAGATACGCAGTATTTT
NA	TRBV18	NA	TRBJ2-1	CASSPHPYNEQFF	TGTGCCAGCTCACCACATCCGTACAATGAGCAGTTCTTC
NA	TRBV5-1	NA	TRBJ2-3	CASSGQGTDTQYF	TGCGCCAGCAGCGGGCAGGGCACAGATACGCAGTATTTT
NA	TRBV19	NA	TRBJ1-1	CASNIGGGSTEAFF	TGTGCCAGTAACATAGGAGGAGGGTCCACTGAAGCTTTCTTT
NA	TRBV7-8	NA	TRBJ2-1	CASSLVRYNEQFF	TGTGCCAGCAGCTTAGTACGGTACAATGAGCAGTTCTTC
NA	TRBV6-4	NA	TRBJ1-6	CASSREANSPLHF	TGTGCCAGCAGCCGGGAAGCAAATTCACCCCTCCACTTT
NA	TRBV5-1	few	TRBJ2-5	CASSLEAGKGETQYF	TGCGCCAGCAGCTTGGAGGCAGGGAAGGGAGAGACCCAGTACTTC
NA	TRBV2	NA	TRBJ2-2	CASSDHWATGELFF	TGTGCCAGCAGTGACCATTGGGCGACCGGGGAGCTGTTTTTT